These 26 T cell receptor beta chains were all obtained from the same sample, sequenced in a study of T cells in Graves' hyperthyroidism and ophthalmopathy. Researchers amplified the TCR beta CDR3 regions from RNA transcripts. First-round RT-PCR with HTBI primers amplified the TCR CDR3 region. TCRdb fed the multiplex PCR reads into MiXCR, producing one record per CDR3 protein. The sample lists roughly 300,000 distinct CDR3 sequences; less than 30% were seen once. Sequencing input: blood. These receptors were taken from a man aged 35 to 55 with Graves' hyperthyroidism that later progressed to Graves' ophthalmopathy.

This clonotype has ten or more counts. The chain couples TRBV5-1 to TRBJ2-7; D is ambiguous. Germline CDR1 is SGHRS and CDR2 is YFSETQ. The V end was cut by 10 bases, the J end by 3 bases, with 11 bases between. This CDR3 contains 11 residues. CDR3 DNA: TGCGCCGGAGAGGACGACTACGAGCAGTACTTC. This translates into CAGEDDYEQYF. The entire variable domain, with the rest obtained from reference TRBV5-1 and TRBJ2-7, is as follows: KAGVTQTPRYLIKTRGQQVTLSCSPISGHRSVSWYQQTPGQGLQFLFEYFSETQRNKGNFPGRFSGRQFSNSRSEMNVSTLELGDSALYLCAGEDDYEQYFGPGTRLTVT.

The chain joins TRBV6-1 to TRBJ1-1, with a weak D call TRBD1 (6 bases). CDR1 and CDR2 (germline): MNHNS, SASEGT. Trimming took 5 bases from V and 5 from J, leaving 12 bases between them. The CDR3 sequence is 13 residues long. DNA of the CDR3: TGTGCCAGCAGTCGACAGAGGGGGACTGAAGCTTTCTTT. Translating it yields CASSRQRGTEAFF.

In this sample, this clonotype turned up a few times. J is TRBJ1-1 and V is TRBV6-1; 8 bases agree with TRBD1. V was pared by 7 bases and J by 6 bases, with 10 bases of the junction left unmatched. The CDR3 sequence is 14 residues long. Germline V gives CDR1 MNHNS, CDR2 SASEGT. DNA of the CDR3: TGTGCCAGCATTCTTGACAGGGGATTATCTGAAGCTTTCTTT. This gives the protein CASILDRGLSEAFF.

This clonotype showed up many times. The CDR3 sequence is CASRSSDGRISGNTIYF. The CDR3 nucleotides are TGTGCCAGCAGATCGTCGGACGGGAGAATCTCTGGAAACACCATATATTTT. The chain links TRBV2 to TRBJ1-3; no firm D call. V lost 6 bases to trimming and J lost 0 bases, with 18 bases between them. CDR1 and CDR2 from the germline V gene are SNHLY and FYNNEI. The CDR3 contains 17 residues.

This clonotype was picked up one time. The chain couples TRBV6-2 or TRBV6-3 to TRBJ2-7; 10 positions match TRBD2. The CDR3 spans 13 residues. CDR1 MNHEY and CDR2 SVGEGT come from the germline V gene. Trimming at V came to 7 bases and at J to 5 bases, leaving 5 bases not matched to a gene. The CDR3 is CASTGTSDHEQYF. CDR3 nucleotide sequence: TGTGCCAGCACCGGGACTAGCGACCACGAGCAGTACTTC.

The J gene is TRBJ1-1, the V gene TRBV28; TRBD1 is a possible D gene (5 bases). This CDR3 spans 14 amino acids. V lost 5 bases and J 0 bases, leaving 10 bases between the germline ends. Germline CDR1 reads MDHEN; CDR2 reads SYDVKM. The CDR3 sequence: CASSRDQMNTEAFF. CDR3 nucleotides: TGTGCCAGCAGTCGGGACCAGATGAACACTGAAGCTTTCTTT.

In this sample, this clonotype turned up many times. V is TRBV6-6 and J is TRBJ2-3; TRBD2 matches at 9 bases. The CDR3 totals 15 residues. V lost 7 bases, J lost 4 bases, and 9 bases stayed unmatched. The germline gives CDR1 MNHNY, CDR2 SVGAGI (reference sequence). CDR3 coding DNA: TGTGCCAGCACCAGCCCGGGACTAGCCTCAGATACGCAGTATTTT. Amino acids: CASTSPGLASDTQYF.

The CDR3 nucleotides are TGTGCCAGCAGTTCGGGGTGGACCACTGAAGCTTTCTTT. Amino acid sequence: CASSSGWTTEAFF. This chain links TRBV6-2 or TRBV6-3 with TRBJ1-1; D remains unclear. The CDR3 totals 13 residues. V lost 4 bases to trimming and J lost 4 bases, with 10 bases between them. Germline values: CDR1 MNHEY, CDR2 SVGEGT.

In its sample, this clonotype was seen many times. This chain links TRBV19 with TRBJ1-5; D gene unclear. The germline V gene has CDR1 LNHDA and CDR2 SQIVND (reference sequence). The CDR3 runs to 14 residues. V lost 6 bases to trimming and J lost 4 bases, with 13 bases between them. The CDR3 loop reads CASRSEPENQPQHF. The CDR3 nucleotides read TGTGCCAGTAGATCGGAGCCCGAAAATCAGCCCCAGCATTTT.

This clonotype was seen many times. The chain has TRBV3-1 and TRBJ1-6, with unresolved D. The CDR3 extends over 13 amino acids. Between the trimmed V and J ends, which lost 1 base and 10 bases, there was a span of 8 bases. Germline V CDR1 and CDR2: LGHDT, YNNKEL (reference sequence). The CDR3 loop is CASSQGRQSPLHF. The CDR3 DNA follows: TGTGCCAGCAGCCAAGGCCGTCAGTCACCCCTCCACTTT.

This clonotype was picked up many times. The chain is built from TRBV12-3 or TRBV12-4 and TRBJ2-5, with 9 bases fitting TRBD1. The length of the CDR3 is 14 residues. After removal of 6 bases from V and 5 bases from J, the junction contained 7 bases not matched to a gene. This CDR3 is CASSLTGGVETQYF. The DNA of the CDR3 is TGTGCCAGCAGCTTGACAGGGGGTGTTGAGACCCAGTACTTC.

This clonotype was seen ten or more times. The rearrangement joins TRBV27 to TRBJ1-1, with D tentatively TRBD1 (5 bases). The CDR3 has 14 residues. V shed 7 bases and J shed 1 base, with 13 bases lying between them. Germline loops: CDR1 MNHEY, CDR2 SMNVEV (reference sequence). The CDR3 spells CASTLNRGNTEAFF. The CDR3 coding sequence is TGTGCCAGCACCTTAAATAGGGGGAACACTGAAGCTTTCTTT.

This clonotype was observed many times. The chain links TRBV19 to TRBJ1-1; 11 bases map to TRBD1. Losses at the gene ends were 8 bases for V and 0 bases for J; bases not matched to a gene: 11. Germline values: CDR1 LNHDA, CDR2 SQIVND (reference sequence). CDR3 length: 17 amino acids. CDR3: CASRTRDRGSMNTEAFF. Written as DNA, the CDR3 is TGTGCCAGTCGAACCCGGGACAGGGGGTCCATGAACACTGAAGCTTTCTTT.

There are many counts of this clonotype. The chain carries TRBV9 and TRBJ1-1; D is perhaps TRBD1 (5 bases). The CDR3 runs to 17 residues. Germline V gene lookup returns CDR1 SGDLS and CDR2 YYNGEE. The V gene lost 3 bases and the J gene lost 6 bases, with 24 bases spanning the gap. The CDR3 loop reads CASSGLGGGFGGAEAFF. Written as DNA, the CDR3 is TGTGCCAGCAGCGGACTGGGGGGGGGATTTGGAGGTGCTGAAGCTTTCTTT.

Concerning this clonotype: A much more abundant neighbour one base away suggests this may be a read error. This sequence joins TRBV6-1 and TRBJ2-7; 8 bases match TRBD1. Germline V lookup: CDR1 MNHNS, CDR2 SASEGT. V was clipped by 6 bases and J by 3 bases; unmatched bases: 4. The CDR3 spans 13 residues. The CDR3 DNA is TGTGCCAGCAGGCGGGACAGGTACTACGAGCAGTACTTC. Protein sequence: CASRRDRYYEQYF.

This chain uses TRBV28 with TRBJ2-2; TRBD2 matches at 8 bases. Germline lookup yields CDR1 MDHEN and CDR2 SYDVKM. The J segment lost 5 bases and the V segment lost 5 bases, leaving 10 bases of the junction unmatched. The CDR3 spans 16 residues. The CDR3 reads CASSPPGLVRTGELFF. The DNA of the CDR3 is TGTGCCAGCAGTCCCCCGGGACTAGTACGGACCGGGGAGCTGTTTTTT.

This clonotype has ten or more counts. As DNA, the CDR3 is TGCAGCGTTGTCACAGGGTTCGGCAATCAGCCCCAGCATTTT. It is translated as CSVVTGFGNQPQHF. The chain carries TRBV29-1 and TRBJ1-5; D possibly corresponds to TRBD1 (6 bases). The CDR3 loop spans 14 amino acids. From germline, CDR1 is SQVTM and CDR2 ANQGSEA. The V and J ends lost 4 bases and 2 bases respectively, with 12 bases between them.

This clonotype was found many times. The CDR3 sequence is CASSPDLDRAKNIQYF. In DNA form, the CDR3 reads TGTGCCAGCAGCCCAGACCTGGACAGAGCCAAAAACATTCAGTACTTC. The chain couples TRBV11-2 to TRBJ2-4; D might be TRBD1 (6 bases). V lost 5 bases and J lost 0, with 14 bases in between. Germline V gene lookup returns CDR1 SGHAT and CDR2 FQNNGV. This CDR3 is built from 16 residues.

This chain joins TRBV20-1 and TRBJ1-2; D is possibly TRBD1 (5 bases). This CDR3 is built from 14 residues. The V gene lost 7 bases and the J gene lost 5 bases, with 20 bases spanning the gap. Looked up from germline, CDR1 is DFQATT and CDR2 is SNEGSKA (reference sequence). CDR3 nucleotides: TGCAGTGTTATGACGACGGACACGAGTTATGGCTACACCTTC. Its protein is CSVMTTDTSYGYTF.

This rearrangement joins TRBV27 to TRBJ2-7; 9 bases line up with TRBD1. Germline V gene sequence: CDR1 MNHEY, CDR2 SMNVEV (reference sequence). This CDR3 is built from 15 residues. The V segment lost 5 bases and the J segment 4 bases; nucleotides outside the gene matches: 9. CDR3 in amino acids: CASSAYRGPGYEQYF. The CDR3 DNA is TGTGCCAGCAGTGCGTACAGGGGGCCGGGGTACGAGCAGTACTTC.

This clonotype was seen at least ten times. The chain carries TRBV6-5 and TRBJ2-4; D remains ambiguous. V dropped 0 bases and J dropped 0 bases, with 9 bases sitting between them. Germline assignment: CDR1 MNHEY and CDR2 SVGAGI. This CDR3 region has 16 residues. DNA for the CDR3: TGTGCCAGCAGTTACTCAGAGAATCTAGCCAAAAACATTCAGTACTTC. The encoded protein is CASSYSENLAKNIQYF.

This clonotype showed up many times. This chain uses TRBV7-3 with TRBJ1-1, with a weak D call TRBD1 (5 bases). The CDR3 has 14 amino acids. Between the trimmed V and J ends, which lost 1 base and 4 bases, there was a span of 10 bases. Germline V CDR1 and CDR2: SGHTA, FQGTGA. The chain's CDR3 is CASSLNGGPTEAFF. The DNA of the CDR3 is TGTGCCAGCAGCTTAAACGGGGGACCCACTGAAGCTTTCTTT.

This clonotype has at least ten counts. This chain joins TRBV20-1 and TRBJ1-1, with TRBD1 identical over 8 bases. V shed 3 bases and J 5 bases; nucleotides not matched to a gene: 8. Germline V gene data show CDR1 as DFQATT and CDR2 as SNEGSKA (reference sequence). The CDR3 sequence is 14 residues long. CDR3 region: CSARPGGVSTEAFF. In DNA form, the CDR3 reads TGCAGTGCTAGGCCAGGGGGCGTAAGTACTGAAGCTTTCTTT.

This clonotype showed up many times. The chain is built from TRBV29-1 and TRBJ1-1; perhaps TRBD1 as D (6 bases). Trimming took off 3 bases at V and 5 bases at J, with 13 bases between the two ends. Looked up from germline, CDR1 is SQVTM and CDR2 is ANQGSEA. The CDR3 spans 13 residues. CDR3 DNA: TGCAGCGTTGAGCAGGGGTTAGGGACTGAAGCTTTCTTT. Translating gives CSVEQGLGTEAFF. The full variable domain, in which reference TRBV29-1 and TRBJ1-1 provide the parts outside the CDR3, is SAVISQKPSRDICQRGTSLTIQCQVDSQVTMMFWYRQQPGQSLTLIATANQGSEATYESGFVIDKFPISRPNLTFSTLTVSNMSPEDSSIYLCSVEQGLGTEAFFGQGTRLTVV.

This clonotype has at least ten counts. This sequence joins TRBV12-3 or TRBV12-4 and TRBJ2-5; 10 positions match TRBD2. J gave up 1 base and V 6 bases, and 11 bases lay outside the gene matches. CDR3 length equals 17 residues. The DNA of the CDR3 is TGTGCCAGCAGACCTACTAGCGGGAAGGGGTCCCAAGAGACCCAGTACTTC. This gives the protein CASRPTSGKGSQETQYF.

This rearrangement joins TRBV30 to TRBJ2-5, with D perhaps matching TRBD2 (6 bases). Germline CDR1 reads GTSNPN; CDR2 reads SVGIG (reference sequence). V dropped 1 base and J dropped 2 bases, with 11 bases sitting between them. The CDR3 is 14 residues long. The CDR3 here is CAWSAGGMQETQYF. For the CDR3, the DNA is TGTGCCTGGAGTGCTGGGGGGATGCAAGAGACCCAGTACTTC.